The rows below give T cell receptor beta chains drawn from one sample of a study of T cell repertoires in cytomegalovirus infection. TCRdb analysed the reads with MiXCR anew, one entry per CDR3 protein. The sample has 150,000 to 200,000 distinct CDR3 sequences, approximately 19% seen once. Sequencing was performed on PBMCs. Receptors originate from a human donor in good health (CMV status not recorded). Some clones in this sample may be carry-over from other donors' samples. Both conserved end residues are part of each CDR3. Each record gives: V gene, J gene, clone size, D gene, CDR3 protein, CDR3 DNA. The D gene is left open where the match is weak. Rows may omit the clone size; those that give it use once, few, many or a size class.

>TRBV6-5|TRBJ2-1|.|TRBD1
CASSYSTRGLRNEQFF
TGTGCCAGCAGTTACTCGACCAGGGGGCTCAGGAATGAGCAGTTCTTC
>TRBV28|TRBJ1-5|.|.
CAATGPNQPQHF
TGTGCCGCAACTGGTCCCAATCAGCCCCAGCATTTT
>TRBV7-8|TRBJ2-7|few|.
CASSLGTRAFNEQYF
TGTGCCAGCAGCTTAGGGACACGAGCCTTCAACGAGCAGTACTTC
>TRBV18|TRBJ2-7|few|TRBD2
CASSPDTAGGQRDF
TGTGCCAGCTCACCCGACACAGCGGGGGGACAGCGTGACTTC
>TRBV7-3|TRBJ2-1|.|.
CASSLRLASNEQFF
TGTGCCAGCAGTCTGAGGCTAGCTTCCAATGAGCAGTTCTTC
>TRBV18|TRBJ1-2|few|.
CASSPLGGVSYTF
TGTGCCAGCTCACCTTTAGGGGGTGTTAGCTACACCTTC
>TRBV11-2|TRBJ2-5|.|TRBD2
CASSLGLAGEQETQYF
TGTGCCAGCAGCTTAGGACTAGCGGGGGAACAAGAGACCCAGTACTTC
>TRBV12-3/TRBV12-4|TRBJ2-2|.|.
CASSPARTYNRELFF
TGTGCCAGCAGTCCCGCCAGGACCTACAACCGGGAGCTGTTTTTT
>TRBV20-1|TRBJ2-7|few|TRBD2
CSARGGLAGGEQYF
TGCAGTGCTAGAGGAGGGCTAGCGGGAGGGGAGCAGTACTTC
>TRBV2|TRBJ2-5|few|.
CASSDKGTQRVLQETQYF
TGTGCCAGCAGTGATAAGGGGACCCAGCGGGTTCTCCAAGAGACCCAGTACTTC
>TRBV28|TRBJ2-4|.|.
CASSLQGTTKNIQYF
TGTGCCAGCAGTTTACAGGGGACCACCAAAAACATTCAGTACTTC
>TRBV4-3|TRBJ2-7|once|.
CASSLGRAYEQYF
TGCGCCAGCAGCCTAGGACGAGCCTACGAGCAGTACTTC
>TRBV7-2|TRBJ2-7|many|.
CASRRPRTRLSYEQYF
TGTGCCAGCAGGCGTCCTAGGACACGGCTGTCCTACGAGCAGTACTTC
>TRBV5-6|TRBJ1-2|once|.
CASSPWTVPSGYTF
TGTGCCAGCAGCCCCTGGACAGTGCCGTCTGGCTACACCTTC
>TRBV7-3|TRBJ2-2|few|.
CASSLRGSGRANTGELFF
TGTGCCAGCAGCTTAAGAGGTTCGGGCAGAGCCAACACCGGGGAGCTGTTTTTT
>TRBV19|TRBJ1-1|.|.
CASSPGPRRAFF
TGTGCCAGTAGCCCCGGACCCCGGCGGGCTTTCTTT
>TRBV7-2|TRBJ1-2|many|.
CASSLTGLTNGYTF
TGTGCCAGCAGCTTAACGGGCTTAACTAATGGCTACACCTTC
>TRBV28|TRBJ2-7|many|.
CASSSWRRVYEQYF
TGTGCCAGCAGTAGCTGGCGTCGCGTCTACGAGCAGTACTTC
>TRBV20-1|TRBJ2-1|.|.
CSAYSPAGGSSYNEQFF
TGCAGTGCTTACTCCCCAGCAGGGGGGAGCTCCTACAATGAGCAGTTCTTC
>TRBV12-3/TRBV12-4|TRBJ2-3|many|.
CASSFNRRGPGADTQYF
TGTGCCAGCAGTTTTAACCGTCGGGGCCCTGGAGCAGATACGCAGTATTTT
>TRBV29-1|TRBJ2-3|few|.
CSVENVDTQYF
TGCAGCGTGGAGAATGTGGATACGCAGTATTTT
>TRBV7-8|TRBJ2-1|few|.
CASSFMGRGNEQFF
TGTGCCAGCAGCTTTATGGGGCGGGGCAATGAGCAGTTCTTC
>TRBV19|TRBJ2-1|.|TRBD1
CASSPGGNYNEQFF
TGTGCCAGTAGCCCAGGGGGCAACTACAATGAGCAGTTCTTC
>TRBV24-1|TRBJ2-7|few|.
CATSDSGIHEQYF
TGTGCCACCAGTGACTCAGGGATCCACGAGCAGTACTTC
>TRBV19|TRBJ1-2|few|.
CASSISQGPMSGYTF
TGTGCCAGTAGTATCTCCCAGGGCCCAATGAGTGGCTACACCTTC
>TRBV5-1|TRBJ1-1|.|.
CASSRNSARYTEAFF
TGCGCCAGCAGCCGGAATTCTGCCAGATACACTGAAGCTTTCTTT
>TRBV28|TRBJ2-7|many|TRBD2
CASIGRLAGYEQYF
TGTGCCAGCATTGGGCGACTAGCGGGGTACGAGCAGTACTTC
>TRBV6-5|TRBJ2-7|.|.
CASSRYSFPIYEQYF
TGTGCCAGCAGTAGATACTCGTTCCCGATCTACGAGCAGTACTTC
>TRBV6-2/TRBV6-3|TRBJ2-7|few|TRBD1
CASGSAGGYYEQYF
TGTGCCAGTGGGAGTGCAGGGGGTTACTACGAGCAGTACTTC
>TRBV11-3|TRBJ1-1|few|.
CASSWSNTEAFF
TGTGCCAGCAGCTGGTCAAACACTGAAGCTTTCTTT
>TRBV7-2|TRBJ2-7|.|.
CASSFVAYEQYF
TGTGCCAGCAGCTTTGTGGCGTACGAGCAGTACTTC
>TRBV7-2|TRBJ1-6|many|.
CASSLQPGGTHNSPLHF
TGTGCCAGCAGCTTACAGCCGGGAGGCACCCATAATTCACCCCTCCACTTT
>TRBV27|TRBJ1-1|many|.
CASNSPGVLTEAFF
TGTGCCAGCAATTCACCCGGGGTACTCACTGAAGCTTTCTTT
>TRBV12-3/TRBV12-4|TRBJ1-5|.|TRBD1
CASSGGTGQPQHF
TGTGCCAGCAGTGGGGGGACAGGTCAGCCCCAGCATTTT
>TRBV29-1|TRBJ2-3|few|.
CSVEVFGHSPGDTQYF
TGCAGCGTTGAAGTGTTTGGACACAGCCCGGGAGATACGCAGTATTTT
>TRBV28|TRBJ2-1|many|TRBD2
CASSPTGTSGRDEQFF
TGTGCCAGCAGTCCGACCGGGACTAGCGGGAGGGATGAGCAGTTCTTC
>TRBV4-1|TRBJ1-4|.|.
CASSLVLGELFF
TGCGCCAGCAGCCTCGTCCTTGGAGAACTGTTTTTT
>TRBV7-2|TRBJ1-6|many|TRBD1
CASSFRNRGPGSPLHF
TGTGCCAGCAGCTTCCGAAACAGGGGGCCTGGTTCACCCCTCCACTTT
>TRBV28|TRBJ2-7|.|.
CASSSVGRRQYF
TGTGCCAGCAGTTCCGTGGGCCGTCGGCAGTACTTC
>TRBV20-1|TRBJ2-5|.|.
CSARGDQETQYF
TGCAGTGCTCGGGGAGATCAAGAGACCCAGTACTTC
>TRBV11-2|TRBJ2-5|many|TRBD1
CASSLERGQGQETQYF
TGTGCCAGCAGCTTAGAAAGGGGGCAGGGCCAAGAGACCCAGTACTTC